The 13 T cell receptor beta chains presented below share a single source sample, sequenced in a study of blood T cells in healthy people across ages. Then a second PCR, running about 7 to 11 cycles, was carried out with a sample-barcoded 5' primer and a J-beta primer mix. MiXCR was run by TCRdb on the 5' RACE reads, yielding one entry per CDR3 protein. The sample contains nearly 1 million distinct CDR3 sequences, roughly half of which appear only once. Source material: blood. These receptors originate from a woman aged 60 to 75 in good health.

The chain joins TRBV10-3 to TRBJ1-1, with TRBD1 matching 9 bases. With 4 bases clipped from V and 7 bases from J, the junction kept 4 bases outside the gene matches. The CDR3 has 13 amino acids. Germline V gene data show CDR1 as ENHRY and CDR2 as SYGVKD. Here the CDR3 DNA reads TGTGCCATCAGTGCGGGACAGGGCGGTGAAGCTTTCTTT. It translates to CAISAGQGGEAFF.

This clonotype was observed a few times. The J gene is TRBJ2-7, the V gene TRBV20-1; D may be TRBD2 (6 bases). Germline lookup yields CDR1 DFQATT and CDR2 SNEGSKA (reference sequence). The length of the CDR3 is 14 residues. Trimming left V 3 bases short and J 1 base short, with 13 bases between. This CDR3 reads CSASRRGESYEQYF. As DNA, the CDR3 is TGCAGTGCTAGCAGGCGGGGCGAGTCCTACGAGCAGTACTTC.

This clonotype was counted at least ten times. The rearrangement uses TRBV12-3 or TRBV12-4 and TRBJ2-7, with 7 bases matching TRBD2. The CDR3 loop spans 13 amino acids. Losses at the gene ends were 8 bases for V and 2 bases for J; bases not matched to a gene: 6. The CDR3 nucleotides read TGTGCCAGCTCATGGGGAGGGCCCTACGAGCAGTACTTC. As protein: CASSWGGPYEQYF.

The CDR3: CASSSLGLAEYNEQFF. The CDR3 DNA reads TGTGCCAGCAGTTCCTTGGGACTAGCGGAATACAATGAGCAGTTCTTC. The chain recombines TRBV7-3 with TRBJ2-1, with 11 bases identical to TRBD2. The CDR3 has 16 amino acids. Trimming cost V 6 bases and J 4 bases; bases outside gene matches: 8. Germline lookup yields CDR1 SGHTA and CDR2 FQGTGA.

The rearrangement links TRBV4-1 to TRBJ2-1; the D is unclear. V was cut by 0 bases and J by 0 bases, with 15 bases left in between. CDR1 is MGHRA and CDR2 is YSYEKL in the germline V gene. The CDR3 is 18 residues long. The CDR3 DNA sequence: TGCGCCAGCAGCCAAGATCCTAGGCGGATGAGCTCCTACAATGAGCAGTTCTTC. Protein sequence: CASSQDPRRMSSYNEQFF.

This chain uses TRBV4-2 with TRBJ1-1; D perhaps matches TRBD1 (6 bases). CDR1 and CDR2 from the germline V gene are LGHNA and YNFKEQ. Trimming shortened V by 1 base and J by 7 bases, and 13 bases separated the two germline ends. This CDR3 has 14 amino acids. CDR3 sequence reads: CASSQGWGDNEAFF. The CDR3 DNA is TGTGCCAGCAGCCAAGGGTGGGGGGACAATGAAGCTTTCTTT.

V gene TRBV12-3 or TRBV12-4 combines with J gene TRBJ2-5; D is possibly TRBD1 (5 bases). The CDR3 covers 15 residues. The V end was cut by 3 bases, the J end by 5 bases, with 16 bases between. This CDR3 is CASSFRAGLWETQYF. The CDR3 DNA is TGTGCCAGCAGTTTTAGGGCAGGGCTGTGGGAGACCCAGTACTTC.

Notes on this clonotype: Since a much larger clone is just one base distant, this may be a read error. The chain combines TRBV4-2 with TRBJ1-2; no clear D. Germline assignment: CDR1 LGHNA and CDR2 YNFKEQ. The CDR3 is 14 residues long. Written as DNA, the CDR3 is TGTGCCCGCAGCCAAGAGGATGTACAGAATGGCTACACCTTC. Amino acids: CARSQEDVQNGYTF.

This chain links TRBV12-5 with TRBJ1-2, with TRBD1 identical over 9 bases. This CDR3 comprises 16 residues. The V and J ends lost 7 bases and 0 bases, in that order; junction bases with no gene match: 9. The germline gives CDR1 LGHNT, CDR2 FRNRAP. In DNA, the CDR3 is TGTGCTAGTGCCGATGGACAGGGGAAGGCTAACTATGGCTACACCTTC. Translating gives CASADGQGKANYGYTF.

V is TRBV6-6 and J is TRBJ1-2; a possible D gene is TRBD1 (6 bases). Per germline, CDR1 MNHNY and CDR2 SVGAGI (reference sequence). The CDR3 is made up of 12 amino acids. V gave up 6 bases and J gave up 6 bases, with 11 bases separating them. The CDR3 reads CASRLGADGYTF. CDR3 nucleotide sequence: TGTGCCAGCAGGCTGGGGGCTGATGGCTACACCTTC.

This clonotype came up a few times. The J gene is TRBJ1-5, the V gene TRBV13; TRBD1 agrees at 10 bases. CDR1 and CDR2 (germline): PRHDT, FYEKMQ (reference sequence). The CDR3 loop spans 17 amino acids. With V trimmed by 0 bases and J by 0 bases, 2 bases remained unmatched. CDR3 protein: CASSLGTGGNSNQPQHF. For the CDR3, the DNA is TGTGCCAGCAGCTTAGGGACAGGGGGCAATAGCAATCAGCCCCAGCATTTT.

This chain uses TRBV6-2 or TRBV6-3 with TRBJ1-1; D unresolved. CDR1 is MNHEY and CDR2 is SVGEGT in the germline V gene. This CDR3 has 14 amino acids. With 5 bases removed from V and 6 bases from J, the gap between germline ends came to 16 bases. CDR3 protein: CASSPRGATAEAFF. The CDR3 nucleotides are TGTGCCAGCAGTCCCCGCGGAGCGACGGCTGAAGCTTTCTTT.

This clonotype appeared many times. This sequence joins TRBV29-1 and TRBJ2-3; D remains ambiguous. Trimming removed 0 bases from V and 8 bases from J, with 18 bases in between. This CDR3 comprises 15 residues. Germline V gives CDR1 SQVTM, CDR2 ANQGSEA. CDR3 in amino acids: CSVEDQRLSYLTQYF. The CDR3 DNA reads as TGCAGCGTTGAAGATCAAAGGCTATCCTACCTTACGCAGTATTTT.